The entry below gives a single T cell receptor (beta chain) sequence along with its context. Method: immunoSEQ multiplex PCR; TCRdb's copy keeps in-frame clones and lacks some. This table holds around 140,000 clones, roughly 88% found once. The V end lost 2 bases, the J end lost 0 bases, and 11 bases lay between the germline ends. The CDR3 covers 15 residues. Germline V gives CDR1 SGHAT, CDR2 FQNNGV. The record originates from a study of blood T cell repertoires in COVID-19. V and J are TRBV11-2 and TRBJ2-7; no clear D gene. This TCR derives from a man in his fifties or sixties who had recovered from COVID-19. Sequencing was performed on PBMCs or T cells enriched from blood (not recorded which). The CDR3 is CASSLSPRSSYEQYV. CDR3 in DNA: TGTGCCAGCAGCTTATCGCCGAGAAGCTCCTACGAGCAGTACGTC.